The 25 T cell receptor beta chains reported below all come from one sample, sequenced in a study of cytomegalovirus exposure and HLA in healthy donors. The PCR used 60 Vbeta and 13 Jbeta primers. Profiling relied on immunoSEQ multiplex PCR, and the TCRdb table lists in-frame clones only, not all of them. The data contain roughly 200,000 clones, about 86% of them singletons. The sample was PBMCs. These receptors came from a woman in her 30s in good health and CMV-seronegative.

V usage is TRBV5-1 and J usage is TRBJ1-4, with TRBD1 identical over 9 bases. V was pared by 4 bases and J by 10 bases, with 14 bases of the junction left unmatched. The CDR3 contains 16 residues. CDR1 is SGHRS, CDR2 YFSETQ, per germline. The CDR3 here is CASSPGQGSLVGKLFF. CDR3 sequence (DNA): TGCGCCAGCAGCCCGGGACAGGGTAGCCTGGTTGGAAAACTGTTTTTT.

V gene TRBV5-1 combines with J gene TRBJ2-2, with 11 positions matching TRBD1. CDR3 length: 16 amino acids. Looked up from germline, CDR1 is SGHRS and CDR2 is YFSETQ. After removal of 6 bases from V and 5 bases from J, the junction contained 9 bases not matched to a gene. The CDR3 sequence is CASKVPGQGATGELFF. The CDR3 bases are TGCGCCAGCAAGGTACCTGGACAGGGGGCAACCGGGGAGCTGTTTTTT. The full variable domain, in which reference TRBV5-1 and TRBJ2-2 provide the parts outside the CDR3, is KAGVTQTPRYLIKTRGQQVTLSCSPISGHRSVSWYQQTPGQGLQFLFEYFSETQRNKGNFPGRFSGRQFSNSRSEMNVSTLELGDSALYLCASKVPGQGATGELFFGEGSRLTVL.

The V gene is TRBV7-3, the J gene TRBJ1-5; perhaps TRBD1 as D (5 bases). CDR1 is SGHTA, CDR2 FQGTGA, per germline. Between the trimmed V and J ends, which lost 5 bases and 0 bases, there was a span of 14 bases. The CDR3 is 16 amino acids. The CDR3 DNA follows: TGTGCCAGCAGCGGTCGCGGGGACTATAGCAATCAGCCCCAGCATTTT. This codes for CASSGRGDYSNQPQHF. Drawing the rest from reference TRBV7-3 and TRBJ1-5, the complete variable domain is GAGVSQTPSNKVTEKGKYVELRCDPISGHTALYWYRQSLGQGPEFLIYFQGTGAADDSGLPNDRFFAVRPEGSVSTLKIQRTERGDSAVYLCASSGRGDYSNQPQHFGDGTRLSIL.

The rearrangement links TRBV6-4 to TRBJ2-2; possibly TRBD1 for D (6 bases). In germline, CDR1 is MRHNA, CDR2 SNTAGT. Trimming cost V 5 bases and J 4 bases, with 11 bases left between them. The CDR3 is 14 residues long. CDR3 bases: TGTGCCAGCAGTTTGGGGGCGCTCACCGGGGAGCTGTTTTTT. Translated: CASSLGALTGELFF.

This clone has a handful of counts. J is TRBJ2-1 and V is TRBV4-2; 13 bases map to TRBD2. CDR3 length equals 16 residues. Germline V gene sequence: CDR1 LGHNA, CDR2 YNFKEQ. V lost 0 bases and J lost 5; bases outside the gene matches: 1. DNA of the CDR3: TGTGCCAGCAGCCAAGAGGGGACTAGCGGGAACAATGAGCAGTTCTTC. Translation gives CASSQEGTSGNNEQFF.

This sequence joins TRBV27 and TRBJ1-4; possible D gene TRBD1, 6 bases. Trimming took off 3 bases at V and 6 bases at J, with 8 bases between the two ends. The CDR3 extends over 13 amino acids. Germline values: CDR1 MNHEY, CDR2 SMNVEV (reference sequence). The CDR3 loop is CASSFQGYEKLFF. The CDR3 region has the DNA TGTGCCAGCAGTTTTCAGGGGTATGAAAAACTGTTTTTT.

The rearrangement joins TRBV27 to TRBJ2-5; 11 bases fit TRBD1. The better agreement between TRBJ2-7 and the DNA end casts doubt on the J call. The CDR3 is 14 amino acids. CDR1 and CDR2 (germline): MNHEY, SMNVEV (reference sequence). CDR3 sequence: CASSADRGRGEQYF. CDR3 DNA: TGTGCCAGCAGTGCGGACAGGGGGCGGGGCGAGCAGTACTTC.

This clone was detected only a few times. The chain combines TRBV18 with TRBJ2-2; 7 nucleotides line up with TRBD2. The junction had 4 bases not matched to a gene; V was cut back by 1 base and J by 2 bases. CDR3 length: 16 residues. Germline loops: CDR1 KGHSH, CDR2 LQKENI. CDR3 residues: CASSPLAGVNTGELFF. CDR3 in DNA: TGTGCCAGCTCACCACTCGCGGGGGTAAACACCGGGGAGCTGTTTTTT.

The J gene is TRBJ2-3, the V gene TRBV11-1; 8 bases map to TRBD2. Trimming took 5 bases from V and 5 from J; bases not matched to a gene: 3. Germline V lookup: CDR1 SGHAT, CDR2 FQDESV (reference sequence). The CDR3 consists of 13 residues. DNA for the CDR3: TGTGCCAGCAGCCCCGGGGGGGGAGATACGCAGTATTTT. This sequence encodes CASSPGGGDTQYF.

The rearrangement uses TRBV5-1 and TRBJ2-2, with D unclear. The germline V gene has CDR1 SGHRS and CDR2 YFSETQ. V was trimmed by 2 bases and J by 2 bases, leaving 13 bases between them. CDR3 length: 16 amino acids. The CDR3, as DNA: TGCGCCAGCAGCTTAACGTCTCACAGTAACACCGGGGAGCTGTTTTTT. This gives the protein CASSLTSHSNTGELFF. Drawing the rest from reference TRBV5-1 and TRBJ2-2, the complete variable domain is KAGVTQTPRYLIKTRGQQVTLSCSPISGHRSVSWYQQTPGQGLQFLFEYFSETQRNKGNFPGRFSGRQFSNSRSEMNVSTLELGDSALYLCASSLTSHSNTGELFFGEGSRLTVL.

The chain recombines TRBV19 with TRBJ1-1; TRBD1 matches at 7 bases. Per germline, CDR1 LNHDA and CDR2 SQIVND (reference sequence). The CDR3 spans 15 residues. Trimming at V came to 7 bases and at J to 1 base, leaving 9 bases not matched to a gene. Here the CDR3 DNA reads TGTGCCAGTAAAAGGGAAGACAGGGCGAACACTGAAGCTTTCTTT. Amino acid sequence: CASKREDRANTEAFF. The full variable domain, in which reference TRBV19 and TRBJ1-1 provide the parts outside the CDR3, is DGGITQSPKYLFRKEGQNVTLSCEQNLNHDAMYWYRQDPGQGLRLIYYSQIVNDFQKGDIAEGYSVSREKKESFPLTVTSAQKNPTAFYLCASKREDRANTEAFFGQGTRLTVV.

The rearrangement uses TRBV19 and TRBJ1-1, with D uncertain. The length of the CDR3 is 15 residues. The V and J ends lost 2 bases and 5 bases respectively, with 15 bases between them. Germline V gene sequence: CDR1 LNHDA, CDR2 SQIVND (reference sequence). The CDR3 protein is CASSITSARGTEAFF. CDR3 nucleotide sequence: TGTGCCAGTAGTATAACGAGCGCCCGAGGGACTGAAGCTTTCTTT.

This rearrangement joins TRBV5-1 to TRBJ2-2; TRBD1 matches at 11 bases. With 8 bases clipped from V and 7 bases from J, the junction kept 7 bases outside the gene matches. This CDR3 is 14 amino acids long. Germline V lookup: CDR1 SGHRS, CDR2 YFSETQ. In DNA, the CDR3 is TGCGCCAGTACCGGACAGGGGGCGAGCGGGGAGCTGTTTTTT. This codes for CASTGQGASGELFF. The whole variable domain, filled in from reference TRBV5-1 and TRBJ2-2, reads KAGVTQTPRYLIKTRGQQVTLSCSPISGHRSVSWYQQTPGQGLQFLFEYFSETQRNKGNFPGRFSGRQFSNSRSEMNVSTLELGDSALYLCASTGQGASGELFFGEGSRLTVL.

The CDR3 region is CASSPSGGDQPQHF. The DNA for the CDR3 is TGTGCCAGCAGCCCGTCCGGAGGAGATCAGCCCCAGCATTTT. The chain is built from TRBV5-5 and TRBJ1-5, with D uncertain. Germline CDR1 reads SGHKS; CDR2 reads YYEKEE (reference sequence). This CDR3 comprises 14 residues. Trimming stripped 4 bases from V and 5 bases from J, with 13 bases between.

V usage is TRBV7-9 and J usage is TRBJ2-5; 11 bases fit TRBD2. The J call may be mistaken, given a closer DNA end match to TRBJ2-7. Germline V gives CDR1 SEHNR, CDR2 FQNEAQ (reference sequence). This CDR3 has 15 residues. CDR3 amino acids: CASSIGLAGSYEQYF. CDR3 nucleotide sequence: TGTGCCAGCAGCATTGGACTAGCGGGCTCCTACGAGCAGTACTTC.

This chain joins TRBV5-3 and TRBJ2-3; TRBD1 agrees at 8 bases. TRBV5-3 is noted as an ORF with a role that remains uncertain. The V gene end was trimmed by 4 bases and the J gene end by 6 bases; junction bases not matched to a gene: 13. The CDR3 loop spans 16 amino acids. The CDR3 bases are TGTGCCAGAAGCAAGAGACAGGGGCCAAGCGCGGATACGCAGTATTTT. This gives the protein CARSKRQGPSADTQYF.

The V and J genes are TRBV7-8 and TRBJ2-1, with TRBD2 matching 9 bases. The CDR3 totals 17 residues. The ends lost 1 base at V and 7 bases at J; junction bases unmatched: 11. CDR1 and CDR2 (germline): SGHVS, FQNEAQ. In nucleotides, the CDR3 is TGTGCCAGCAGCTTAGGATCGAGGCGGGGGGGCAGGAATGAGCAGTTCTTC. Translation gives CASSLGSRRGGRNEQFF.

This chain uses TRBV20-1 with TRBJ1-1; no clear D gene. V was shortened by 4 bases and J by 5 bases, with 8 bases between the two germline ends. The CDR3 loop spans 11 amino acids. Germline CDR1 and CDR2: DFQATT and SNEGSKA (reference sequence). The chain's CDR3 is CSANSETEAFF. The CDR3 DNA follows: TGCAGTGCTAACTCCGAAACTGAAGCTTTCTTT.

This chain uses TRBV7-9 with TRBJ1-1; unclear D gene. This CDR3 has 15 amino acids. Deletions cut 3 bases from V and 0 bases from J, with 11 bases between. The germline CDR1 and CDR2 sequences are SEHNR and FQNEAQ (reference sequence). The CDR3 DNA is TGTGCCAGCAGCTTGGCGGGAGCTATGAACACTGAAGCTTTCTTT. It encodes CASSLAGAMNTEAFF.

This chain joins TRBV6-5 and TRBJ1-3; D remains ambiguous. Trimming removed 2 bases at V and 13 bases at J, with 12 bases between. The CDR3 totals 12 residues. Germline lookup yields CDR1 MNHEY and CDR2 SVGAGI. The CDR3 nucleotides are TGTGCCAGCAGTTACCGCGGGGAAAAAATATATTTT. Its translation is CASSYRGEKIYF.

The chain recombines TRBV6-5 with TRBJ1-2; D uncertain. The CDR3 is 14 amino acids. V shed 6 bases and J shed 4 bases, with 15 bases lying between them. Germline-derived CDR1 and CDR2 are MNHEY and SVGAGI. The CDR3 sequence: CASRVPHLGYGYTF. The CDR3 DNA follows: TGTGCCAGCAGGGTTCCCCACCTAGGCTATGGCTACACCTTC.

The chain has TRBV25-1 and TRBJ2-3, with 10 bases fitting TRBD1. Unmatched junction bases numbered 8, after V lost 5 bases and J lost 9 bases. There are 14 residues in the CDR3. The germline V gene encodes CDR1 MGHDK and CDR2 SYGVNS. CDR3 region: CASSLRGQGRTQYF. CDR3 nucleotide sequence: TGTGCCAGCAGTCTTAGGGGACAGGGGAGGACGCAGTATTTT.

V gene TRBV2 combines with J gene TRBJ1-5; 7 positions agree with TRBD1. Germline V gene lookup returns CDR1 SNHLY and CDR2 FYNNEI. The CDR3 sequence is 14 residues long. V dropped 3 bases and J dropped 6; count of bases not matched to a gene: 5. DNA of the CDR3: TGTGCCAGCAGTGATTACAGGGGCGGTCAGCCCCAGCATTTT. Protein product: CASSDYRGGQPQHF.

J is TRBJ2-1 and V is TRBV6-6; a possible D gene is TRBD2 (5 bases). The V gene's germline CDR1 is MNHNY and CDR2 SVGAGI (reference sequence). V lost 6 bases and J lost 9, with 12 bases in between. The CDR3 spans 12 residues. Here the CDR3 DNA reads TGTGCCAGCAGCCAACTGGCGGGTGAGCAGTTCTTC. Residues: CASSQLAGEQFF.

The genes are TRBV6-5 and TRBJ2-5; the match to TRBD1 covers 10 bases. The J call is in doubt because the DNA end fits TRBJ2-7 better. CDR1 and CDR2 from the germline V gene are MNHEY and SVGAGI. The CDR3 consists of 16 residues. The CDR3 loop is CASSYLTGTGAYEQYF. The DNA for the CDR3 is TGTGCCAGCAGTTACCTTACCGGGACAGGGGCCTACGAGCAGTACTTC.